The present entry profiles one TCR beta chain with its context. The target antigen is unknown. Trimming took off 2 bases at V and 7 bases at J, with 6 bases between the two ends. This CDR3 is 12 amino acids long. The germline CDR1 and CDR2 sequences are MDHEN and SYDVKM. The data belong to a study of T cell responses to AZD1222 COVID-19 vaccine. Notes on the study in general: Increased Spike-specific TCR breadth and depth were observed after two AZD1222 doses.

The method was immunoSEQ multiplex PCR; TCRdb's version includes in-frame clones alone and lacks a portion of them. Among 77,000 or so clones, about 91% were seen once, and the ten largest hold about 20%. The gene calls are TRBV28 and TRBJ2-1; D not resolved. This sequence was found in an adult in good health. The source material was peripheral blood, sampled on day 0 of AZD1222 vaccination. The CDR3 DNA is TGTGCCAGCAGTTTACAGTGGAATGAGCAGTTCTTC. The encoded protein is CASSLQWNEQFF.